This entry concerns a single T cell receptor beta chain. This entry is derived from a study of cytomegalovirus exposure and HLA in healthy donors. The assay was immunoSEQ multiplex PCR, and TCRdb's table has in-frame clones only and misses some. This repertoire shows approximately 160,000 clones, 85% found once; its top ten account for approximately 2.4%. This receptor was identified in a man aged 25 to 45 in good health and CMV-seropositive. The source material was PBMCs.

CDR3 coding DNA: TGCGCCAGCAGCCCCCTCTTCAACTCAGATACGCAGTATTTT. Amino acids: CASSPLFNSDTQYF. The V and J genes are TRBV5-1 and TRBJ2-3; unclear D gene. The CDR3 runs 14 residues. Germline assignment: CDR1 SGHRS and CDR2 YFSETQ. V was trimmed by 4 bases and J by 4 bases, leaving 13 bases between them.